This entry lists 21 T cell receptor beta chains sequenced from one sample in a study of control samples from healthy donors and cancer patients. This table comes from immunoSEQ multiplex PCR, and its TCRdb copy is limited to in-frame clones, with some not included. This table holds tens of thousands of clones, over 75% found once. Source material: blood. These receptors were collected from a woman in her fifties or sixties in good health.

CDR3 DNA: TGTGCCAGCAGCGTACAGGGCTATGGCTACACCTTC. Amino acid sequence: CASSVQGYGYTF. The genes are TRBV9 and TRBJ1-2; a possible D gene is TRBD1 (5 bases). The CDR3 loop spans 12 amino acids. V lost 1 base and J 4 bases, leaving 5 bases between the germline ends. Germline V gives CDR1 SGDLS, CDR2 YYNGEE.

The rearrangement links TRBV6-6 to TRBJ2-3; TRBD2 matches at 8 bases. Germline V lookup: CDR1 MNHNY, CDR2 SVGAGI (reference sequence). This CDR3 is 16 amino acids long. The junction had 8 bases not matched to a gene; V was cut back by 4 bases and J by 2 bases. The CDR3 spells CASSSWGGGLTDTQYF. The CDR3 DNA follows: TGTGCCAGCAGTTCCTGGGGCGGGGGGCTCACAGATACGCAGTATTTT.

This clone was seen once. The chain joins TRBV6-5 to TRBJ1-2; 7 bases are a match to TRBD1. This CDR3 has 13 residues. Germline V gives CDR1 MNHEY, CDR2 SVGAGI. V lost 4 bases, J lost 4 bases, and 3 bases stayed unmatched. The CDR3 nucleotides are TGTGCCAGCAGTTCGGGACAGAGCTATGGCTACACCTTC. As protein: CASSSGQSYGYTF.

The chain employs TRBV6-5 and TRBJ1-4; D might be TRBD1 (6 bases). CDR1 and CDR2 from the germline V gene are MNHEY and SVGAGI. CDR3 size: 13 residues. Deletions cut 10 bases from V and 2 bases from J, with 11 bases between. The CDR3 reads CATTGNTNEKLFF. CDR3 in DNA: TGTGCCACCACAGGGAACACTAATGAAAAACTGTTTTTT.

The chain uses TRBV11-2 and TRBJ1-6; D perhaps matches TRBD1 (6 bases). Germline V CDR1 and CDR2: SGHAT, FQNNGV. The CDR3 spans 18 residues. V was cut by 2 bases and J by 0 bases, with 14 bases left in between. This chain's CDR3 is CASSLWGAASSYNSPLHF. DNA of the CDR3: TGTGCCAGCAGCTTATGGGGGGCGGCTAGCTCCTATAATTCACCCCTCCACTTT.

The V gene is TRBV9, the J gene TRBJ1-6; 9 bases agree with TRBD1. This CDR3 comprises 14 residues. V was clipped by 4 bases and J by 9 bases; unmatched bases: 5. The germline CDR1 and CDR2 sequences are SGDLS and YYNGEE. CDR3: CASSPGTGISPLHF. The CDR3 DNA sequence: TGTGCCAGCAGCCCCGGGACAGGGATTTCACCCCTCCACTTT.

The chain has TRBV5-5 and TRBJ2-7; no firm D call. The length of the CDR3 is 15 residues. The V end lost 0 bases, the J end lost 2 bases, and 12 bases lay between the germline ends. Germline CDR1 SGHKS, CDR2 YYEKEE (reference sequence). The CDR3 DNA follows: TGTGCCAGCAGCTTGGCGGCAGGAACCGCCTACGAGCAGTACTTC. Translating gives CASSLAAGTAYEQYF. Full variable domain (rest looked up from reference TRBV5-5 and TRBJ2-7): DAGVTQSPTHLIKTRGQQVTLRCSPISGHKSVSWYQQVLGQGPQFIFQYYEKEERGRGNFPDRFSARQFPNYSSELNVNALLLGDSALYLCASSLAAGTAYEQYFGPGTRLTVT.

The CDR3 DNA reads TGTGCCAGCAGCCCATGGACAGGCAACGAGCAGTACTTC. Protein product: CASSPWTGNEQYF. J is TRBJ2-7 and V is TRBV7-2, with 7 nucleotides matching TRBD1. Per germline, CDR1 SGHTA and CDR2 FQGNSA. This CDR3 comprises 13 residues. V was pared by 5 bases and J by 5 bases, with 6 bases of the junction left unmatched.

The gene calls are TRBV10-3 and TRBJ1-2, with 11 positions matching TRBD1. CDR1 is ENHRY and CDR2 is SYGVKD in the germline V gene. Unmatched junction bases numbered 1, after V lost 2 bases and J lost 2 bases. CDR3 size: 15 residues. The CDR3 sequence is CAISEGQGANYGYTF. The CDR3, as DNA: TGTGCCATCAGTGAGGGACAGGGGGCCAACTATGGCTACACCTTC.

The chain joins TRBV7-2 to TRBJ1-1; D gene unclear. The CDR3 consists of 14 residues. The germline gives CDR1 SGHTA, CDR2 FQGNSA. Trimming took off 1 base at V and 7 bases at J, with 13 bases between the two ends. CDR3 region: CASSLGGSAVEAFF. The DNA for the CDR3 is TGTGCCAGCAGCTTAGGGGGTTCGGCAGTTGAAGCTTTCTTT. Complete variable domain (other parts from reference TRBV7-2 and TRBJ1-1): GAGVSQSPSNKVTEKGKDVELRCDPISGHTALYWYRQSLGQGLEFLIYFQGNSAPDKSGLPSDRFSAERTGGSVSTLTIQRTQQEDSAVYLCASSLGGSAVEAFFGQGTRLTVV.

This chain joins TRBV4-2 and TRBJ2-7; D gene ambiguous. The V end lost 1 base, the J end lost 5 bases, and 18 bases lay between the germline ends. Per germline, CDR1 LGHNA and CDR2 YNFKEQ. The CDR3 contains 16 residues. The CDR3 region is CASSQVRSESPHEQYF. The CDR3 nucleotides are TGTGCCAGCAGCCAAGTCCGTTCGGAAAGCCCCCACGAGCAGTACTTC.

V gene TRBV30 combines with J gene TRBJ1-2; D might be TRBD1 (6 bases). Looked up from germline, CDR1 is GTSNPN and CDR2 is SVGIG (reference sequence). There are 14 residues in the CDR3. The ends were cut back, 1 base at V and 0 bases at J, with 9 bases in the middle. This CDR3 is CAWSGGPANYGYTF. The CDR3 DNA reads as TGTGCCTGGAGTGGGGGGCCGGCTAACTATGGCTACACCTTC.

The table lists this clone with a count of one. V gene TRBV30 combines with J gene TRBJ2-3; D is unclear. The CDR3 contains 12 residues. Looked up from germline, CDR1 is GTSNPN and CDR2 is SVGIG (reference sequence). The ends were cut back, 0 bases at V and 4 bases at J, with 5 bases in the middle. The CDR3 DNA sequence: TGTGCCTGGAGTGTAACTCCAGATACGCAGTATTTT. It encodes CAWSVTPDTQYF.

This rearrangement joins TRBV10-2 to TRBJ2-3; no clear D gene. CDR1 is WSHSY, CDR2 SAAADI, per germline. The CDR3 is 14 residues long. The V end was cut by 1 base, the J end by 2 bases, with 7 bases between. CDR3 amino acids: CASSEYSATDTQYF. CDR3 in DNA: TGCGCCAGCAGTGAGTACTCCGCCACAGATACGCAGTATTTT.

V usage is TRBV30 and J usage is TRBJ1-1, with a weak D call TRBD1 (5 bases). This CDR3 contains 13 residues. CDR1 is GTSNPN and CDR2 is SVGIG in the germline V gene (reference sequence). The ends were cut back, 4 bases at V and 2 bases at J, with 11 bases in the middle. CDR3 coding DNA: TGTGCCTGGACTGGGGCCCATAACACTGAAGCTTTCTTT. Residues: CAWTGAHNTEAFF.

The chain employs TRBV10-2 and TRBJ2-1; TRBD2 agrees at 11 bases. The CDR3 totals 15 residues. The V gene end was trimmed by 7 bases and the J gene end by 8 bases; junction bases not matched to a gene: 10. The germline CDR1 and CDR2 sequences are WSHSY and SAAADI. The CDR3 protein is CASKPIAGGLHEQFF. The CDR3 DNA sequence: TGCGCCAGCAAACCTATAGCGGGGGGGCTGCATGAGCAGTTCTTC.

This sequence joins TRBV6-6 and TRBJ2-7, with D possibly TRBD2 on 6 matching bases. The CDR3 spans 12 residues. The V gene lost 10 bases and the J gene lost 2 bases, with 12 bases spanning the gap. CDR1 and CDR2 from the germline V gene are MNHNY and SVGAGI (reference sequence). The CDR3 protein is CATGESPYEQYF. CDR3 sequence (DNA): TGTGCCACGGGGGAATCACCCTACGAGCAGTACTTC.

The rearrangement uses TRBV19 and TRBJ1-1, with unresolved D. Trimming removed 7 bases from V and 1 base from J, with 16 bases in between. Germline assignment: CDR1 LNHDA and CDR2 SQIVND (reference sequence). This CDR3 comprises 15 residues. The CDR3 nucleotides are TGTGCCAGTACTCTGAGAGGGCTTGAGAACACTGAAGCTTTCTTT. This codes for CASTLRGLENTEAFF.

CDR3 amino acids: CSVILGTEAFF. In DNA, the CDR3 is TGCAGCGTTATCCTGGGCACTGAAGCTTTCTTT. V usage is TRBV29-1 and J usage is TRBJ1-1; D gene ambiguous. This CDR3 region has 11 residues. Trimming removed 5 bases at V and 4 bases at J, with 8 bases between. Germline-derived CDR1 and CDR2 are SQVTM and ANQGSEA.

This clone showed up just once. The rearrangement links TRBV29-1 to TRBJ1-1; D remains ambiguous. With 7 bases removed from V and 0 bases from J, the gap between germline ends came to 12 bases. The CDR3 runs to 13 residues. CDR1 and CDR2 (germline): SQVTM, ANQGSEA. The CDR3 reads CSAILGLNTEAFF. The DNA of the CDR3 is TGCAGCGCGATTCTGGGGTTGAACACTGAAGCTTTCTTT.

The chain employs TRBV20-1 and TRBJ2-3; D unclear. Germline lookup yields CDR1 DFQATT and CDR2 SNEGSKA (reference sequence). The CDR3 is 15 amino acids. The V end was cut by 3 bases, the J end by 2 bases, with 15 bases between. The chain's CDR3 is CSASVADPNTDTQYF. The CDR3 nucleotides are TGCAGTGCTAGTGTAGCCGATCCTAACACAGATACGCAGTATTTT.